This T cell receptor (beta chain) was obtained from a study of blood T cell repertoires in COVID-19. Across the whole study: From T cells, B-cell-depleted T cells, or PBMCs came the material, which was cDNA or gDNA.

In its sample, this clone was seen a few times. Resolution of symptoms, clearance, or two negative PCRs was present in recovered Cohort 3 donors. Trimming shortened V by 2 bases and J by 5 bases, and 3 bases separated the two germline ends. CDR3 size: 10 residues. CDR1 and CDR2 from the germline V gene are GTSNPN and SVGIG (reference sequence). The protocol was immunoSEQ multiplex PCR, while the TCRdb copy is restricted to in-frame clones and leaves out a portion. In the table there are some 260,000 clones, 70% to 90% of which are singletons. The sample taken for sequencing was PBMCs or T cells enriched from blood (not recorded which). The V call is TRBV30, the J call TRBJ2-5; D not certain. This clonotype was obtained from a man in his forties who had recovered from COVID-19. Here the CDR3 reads CAWSRETQYF. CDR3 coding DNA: TGTGCCTGGAGTCGGGAGACCCAGTACTTC. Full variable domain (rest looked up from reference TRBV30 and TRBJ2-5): SQTIHQWPATLVQPVGSPLSLECTVEGTSNPNLYWYRQAAGRGLQLLFYSVGIGQISSEVPQNLSASRPQDRQFILSSKKLLLSDSGFYLCAWSRETQYFGPGTRLLVL.